A selection of T cell receptor beta chains follows, all from one sample in a study of patients and donors after allogeneic stem cell transplantation. TCRdb passed the RT-PCR reads through MiXCR, listing each CDR3 protein once. The sample includes approximately 160,000 distinct CDR3 sequences, about a quarter of them seen just once. Specimen: blood, either unsorted or a sorted T cell fraction (not recorded which). These TCRs come from a human donor who was either an allogeneic HSCT recipient or a stem cell or donor lymphocyte infusion donor (not recorded which). It is not recorded whose cells these are; they may come from a transplant donor. Both conserved end residues are part of each CDR3. D genes are given only for firm matches. The size field is filled for only some rows; it gives once, few, many or a size class.

d_gene: NA
abundance: NA
v_gene: TRBV10-3
j_gene: TRBJ1-6
CDR3nt: TGTGCCATCAGTGATTCGAAGGTTAATTCACCCCTCCACTTT
CDR3aa: CAISDSKVNSPLHF

d_gene: NA
abundance: NA
v_gene: TRBV3-1
j_gene: TRBJ2-4
CDR3nt: TGTGCCAGCAGCCAACTAGGCCCCAAAAACATTCAGTACTTC
CDR3aa: CASSQLGPKNIQYF

d_gene: NA
abundance: NA
v_gene: TRBV20-1
j_gene: TRBJ2-3
CDR3nt: TGCAGTGCTGCGGGGGCTAGCACAGATACGCAGTATTTT
CDR3aa: CSAAGASTDTQYF

d_gene: NA
abundance: NA
v_gene: TRBV12-3/TRBV12-4
j_gene: TRBJ1-1
CDR3nt: TGTGCCAGCAGTTTTGGTGGGAGGCAGGGGATCACTGAAGCTTTCTTT
CDR3aa: CASSFGGRQGITEAFF

d_gene: TRBD2
abundance: few
v_gene: TRBV25-1
j_gene: TRBJ2-7
CDR3nt: TGTGCCAGCAGTGGAAAGCGGGGGGCCTTCTCCTACGAGCAGTACTTC
CDR3aa: CASSGKRGAFSYEQYF

d_gene: NA
abundance: few
v_gene: TRBV6-2/TRBV6-3
j_gene: TRBJ2-7
CDR3nt: TGTGCCAGCAGTTACTCTGGACGGGACTACGAGCAGTACTTC
CDR3aa: CASSYSGRDYEQYF

d_gene: NA
abundance: few
v_gene: TRBV20-1
j_gene: TRBJ1-2
CDR3nt: TGCAGTGCTAGAGTCCTGGGAAGGCCAGGGGAGGACTATGGCTACACCTTC
CDR3aa: CSARVLGRPGEDYGYTF

d_gene: NA
abundance: few
v_gene: TRBV20-1
j_gene: TRBJ2-3
CDR3nt: TGCAGTGCTAGAGATCGGGATAGGGTTTACACAGATACGCAGTATTTT
CDR3aa: CSARDRDRVYTDTQYF

d_gene: TRBD1
abundance: few
v_gene: TRBV5-1
j_gene: TRBJ1-6
CDR3nt: TGCGCCAGCAGCTTGGCTGGGACAGGGCGGTCACCCCTCCACTTT
CDR3aa: CASSLAGTGRSPLHF

d_gene: NA
abundance: few
v_gene: TRBV4-3
j_gene: TRBJ2-5
CDR3nt: TGCGCCAGCAGCCAAGAGCGCAGTGGAACCTTATGGGAGACCCAGTACTTC
CDR3aa: CASSQERSGTLWETQYF

d_gene: NA
abundance: few
v_gene: TRBV5-1
j_gene: TRBJ2-5
CDR3nt: TGCGCCAGCAGCTTGTTTGCCCAAGAGACCCAGTACTTC
CDR3aa: CASSLFAQETQYF

d_gene: NA
abundance: many
v_gene: TRBV15
j_gene: TRBJ1-4
CDR3nt: TGTGCCACCAGCAGTAGATTTGCAACTAATGAAAAACTGTTTTTT
CDR3aa: CATSSRFATNEKLFF

d_gene: NA
abundance: few
v_gene: TRBV3-1
j_gene: TRBJ2-6
CDR3nt: TGTGCCAGCTGGGGATCCCCATACTCTGGGGCCAACGTCCTGACTTTC
CDR3aa: CASWGSPYSGANVLTF

d_gene: NA
abundance: NA
v_gene: TRBV18
j_gene: TRBJ1-2
CDR3nt: TGTGCCAGCTCAATACAGGGAGGAGGCTACACCTTC
CDR3aa: CASSIQGGGYTF

d_gene: NA
abundance: NA
v_gene: TRBV5-1
j_gene: TRBJ1-1
CDR3nt: TGCGCCAGCAGCTTTCTCGGGCAGCGAGATACTGAAGCTTTCTTT
CDR3aa: CASSFLGQRDTEAFF

d_gene: NA
abundance: few
v_gene: TRBV24-1
j_gene: TRBJ2-7
CDR3nt: TGTGCCACCAGTGTGGTCGGGGACGAGCAGTACTTC
CDR3aa: CATSVVGDEQYF

d_gene: NA
abundance: NA
v_gene: TRBV29-1
j_gene: TRBJ1-1
CDR3nt: TGCAGCGTTGAGGGGTGGCAGGGGAGGAACACTGAAGCTTTCTTT
CDR3aa: CSVEGWQGRNTEAFF

d_gene: NA
abundance: NA
v_gene: TRBV12-3/TRBV12-4
j_gene: TRBJ1-2
CDR3nt: TGTGCCAGCAGTCAACAGGGTTACTATGGCTACACCTTC
CDR3aa: CASSQQGYYGYTF

d_gene: NA
abundance: NA
v_gene: TRBV6-6
j_gene: TRBJ2-5
CDR3nt: TGTGCCAGCAGTTACGTGGGAGGCGAGACCCAGTACTTC
CDR3aa: CASSYVGGETQYF

d_gene: NA
abundance: NA
v_gene: TRBV29-1
j_gene: TRBJ2-7
CDR3nt: TGCAGCGTTGAAGACAGATACGAGCAGTACTTC
CDR3aa: CSVEDRYEQYF

d_gene: TRBD2
abundance: few
v_gene: TRBV15
j_gene: TRBJ2-1
CDR3nt: TGTGCCACCAGCAGACCCCTAGCGGGCCTCTCCTACAATGAGCAGTTCTTC
CDR3aa: CATSRPLAGLSYNEQFF

d_gene: TRBD1
abundance: few
v_gene: TRBV9
j_gene: TRBJ2-1
CDR3nt: TGTGCCAGCAGCGCCCGCTGGACAGGGGCGTACAATGAGCAGTTCTTC
CDR3aa: CASSARWTGAYNEQFF

d_gene: TRBD1
abundance: few
v_gene: TRBV10-3
j_gene: TRBJ2-5
CDR3nt: TGTGCCATCAGCTTGGGACAGAAAGAGACCCAGTACTTC
CDR3aa: CAISLGQKETQYF

d_gene: NA
abundance: few
v_gene: TRBV3-1
j_gene: TRBJ2-7
CDR3nt: TGTGCCAGCAGCCAAGATGGTCGACAGCGGCAGTACTTC
CDR3aa: CASSQDGRQRQYF

d_gene: TRBD1
abundance: NA
v_gene: TRBV5-1
j_gene: TRBJ2-2
CDR3nt: TGCGCCAGCAGCTTTCCGGGACAGACCGGGGAGCTGTTTTTT
CDR3aa: CASSFPGQTGELFF

d_gene: TRBD1
abundance: few
v_gene: TRBV12-3/TRBV12-4
j_gene: TRBJ1-2
CDR3nt: TGTGCCAGCATTCAGACAGGGCGGTCTGGCTACACCTTC
CDR3aa: CASIQTGRSGYTF

d_gene: NA
abundance: few
v_gene: TRBV6-2/TRBV6-3
j_gene: TRBJ2-1
CDR3nt: TGTGCCAGCAGTTACTCGCGAGGCTACTACAATGAGCAGTTCTTC
CDR3aa: CASSYSRGYYNEQFF

d_gene: TRBD2
abundance: NA
v_gene: TRBV20-1
j_gene: TRBJ2-7
CDR3nt: TGCAGTGCTACTAGCGGCTGCTCCTACGAGCAGTACTTC
CDR3aa: CSATSGCSYEQYF

d_gene: NA
abundance: few
v_gene: TRBV5-1
j_gene: TRBJ2-7
CDR3nt: TGCGCCAGCAGCTTGGAGAGGATTTGGTACGAGCAGTACTTC
CDR3aa: CASSLERIWYEQYF

d_gene: NA
abundance: NA
v_gene: TRBV7-2
j_gene: TRBJ1-5
CDR3nt: TGTGCCAGCAGCTTATCCCAGTTAAATCAGCCCCAGCATTTT
CDR3aa: CASSLSQLNQPQHF

d_gene: TRBD2
abundance: NA
v_gene: TRBV15
j_gene: TRBJ2-7
CDR3nt: TGTGCCACCAGCAGAGGAAATGGGCTAGCGGGCGAGCAGTACTTC
CDR3aa: CATSRGNGLAGEQYF

d_gene: NA
abundance: few
v_gene: TRBV4-3
j_gene: TRBJ1-2
CDR3nt: TGCGCCAGCAGCCAAGATGCGAAGGGTGGAGGCTACACCTTC
CDR3aa: CASSQDAKGGGYTF

d_gene: NA
abundance: NA
v_gene: TRBV5-1
j_gene: TRBJ2-7
CDR3nt: TGCGCCAGCAGCTGGACGACAGGAAAGTCCTACGAGCAGTACTTC
CDR3aa: CASSWTTGKSYEQYF

d_gene: NA
abundance: NA
v_gene: TRBV9
j_gene: TRBJ2-2
CDR3nt: TGTGCCAGCAGCGTAGATGTACGTCCGAACACCGGGGAGCTGTTTTTT
CDR3aa: CASSVDVRPNTGELFF